Shown below are 14 T cell receptor beta chains from a single sample sequenced in a study of blood T cell repertoires in COVID-19. Here immunoSEQ multiplex PCR was the method, and the copy in TCRdb shows in-frame clones only, minus some. The sample carries hundreds of thousands of clones, approximately 85% recorded once. The sequenced sample was PBMCs or T cells enriched from blood (not recorded which). These receptors all stem from a woman aged 50 to 60 who had recovered from COVID-19.

This chain uses TRBV5-6 with TRBJ2-5; no firm D call. This CDR3 has 14 residues. CDR1 is SGHDT, CDR2 YYEEEE, per germline. Between the trimmed V and J ends, which lost 0 bases and 2 bases, there was a span of 8 bases. This CDR3 is CASSLAARQETQYF. CDR3 DNA: TGTGCCAGCAGCTTGGCGGCTAGACAAGAGACCCAGTACTTC.

The V gene is TRBV3-1 (or the pseudogene TRBV3-2), the J gene TRBJ2-2; 9 nucleotides align to TRBD2. Per germline, CDR1 LGHDT and CDR2 YNNKEL (reference sequence). The junction had 8 bases not matched to a gene; V was cut back by 1 base and J by 5 bases. The CDR3 is 17 amino acids. CDR3 in DNA: TGTGCCAGCAGCCAAGCGGGCGCGGGGGGGCCGACCGGGGAGCTGTTTTTT. This sequence encodes CASSQAGAGGPTGELFF.

The chain recombines TRBV28 with TRBJ1-1; D uncertain. The CDR3 consists of 14 residues. V was pared by 6 bases and J by 0 bases, with 11 bases between. Germline CDR1 is MDHEN and CDR2 is SYDVKM. The CDR3 loop is CASSPESLNTEAFF. In DNA, the CDR3 is TGTGCCAGCAGCCCCGAGAGTCTGAACACTGAAGCTTTCTTT.

This chain connects TRBV13 to TRBJ1-6, with D maybe TRBD1 (6 bases). V lost 5 bases to trimming and J lost 3 bases, with 11 bases between them. Germline V lookup: CDR1 PRHDT, CDR2 FYEKMQ (reference sequence). The CDR3 loop spans 15 amino acids. The CDR3 coding sequence is TGTGCCAGCAGCCCCCGCAGGGGCTATAATTCACCCCTCCACTTT. Its translation is CASSPRRGYNSPLHF.

The rearrangement uses TRBV12-5 and TRBJ1-1; 7 bases are a match to TRBD1. The CDR3 is 13 amino acids. Trimming cost V 4 bases and J 1 base; bases outside gene matches: 0. Germline CDR1 and CDR2: LGHNT and FRNRAP. The CDR3 coding sequence is TGTGCTAGTGGTTCAGGGGGGAACACTGAAGCTTTCTTT. It is translated as CASGSGGNTEAFF.

The V call is TRBV27, the J call TRBJ2-1; TRBD2 agrees at 7 bases. The J segment lost 10 bases and the V segment lost 0 bases, leaving 3 bases of the junction unmatched. The V gene's germline CDR1 is MNHEY and CDR2 SMNVEV (reference sequence). CDR3 length: 13 residues. The CDR3 DNA is TGTGCCAGCAGTTTATCAGCGGGAAGAGAGCAGTTCTTC. Translated, it gives CASSLSAGREQFF.

The rearrangement links TRBV29-1 to TRBJ2-1, with a tentative D call TRBD1 (6 bases). This CDR3 is built from 12 residues. V gave up 4 bases and J gave up 6 bases, with 10 bases separating them. Germline values: CDR1 SQVTM, CDR2 ANQGSEA. For the CDR3, the DNA is TGCAGCGTTGCCCGCAGGGGCAATGAGCAGTTCTTC. Translated, it gives CSVARRGNEQFF.

V and J are TRBV4-3 and TRBJ2-3; D not certain. The germline CDR1 and CDR2 sequences are LGHNA and YSLEER. This CDR3 is 15 amino acids long. Trimming removed 3 bases from V and 2 bases from J, with 12 bases in between. CDR3 DNA sequence: TGCGCCAGCAGCCATATCGGCGGAAACACAGATACGCAGTATTTT. Translated, it gives CASSHIGGNTDTQYF.

The V call is TRBV7-9, the J call TRBJ2-1, with 12 bases aligning to TRBD2. Trimming removed 4 bases from V and 5 bases from J; junction bases left unmatched: 3. The CDR3 is made up of 15 amino acids. Germline V CDR1 and CDR2: SEHNR, FQNEAQ (reference sequence). CDR3 sequence (DNA): TGTGCCAGCAGCTCGGGACTAGCGGGTGACAATGAGCAGTTCTTC. It yields the protein CASSSGLAGDNEQFF.

CDR3 sequence: CASLRGPGNTIYF. As DNA, the CDR3 is TGTGCCAGTCTCAGGGGGCCTGGAAACACCATATATTTT. The chain combines TRBV19 with TRBJ1-3; 8 bases align to TRBD1. V was clipped by 8 bases and J by 2 bases; unmatched bases: 2. CDR1 is LNHDA, CDR2 SQIVND, per germline (reference sequence). The length of the CDR3 is 13 residues.

The chain links TRBV19 to TRBJ1-1; D gene ambiguous. The germline V and J ends were trimmed by 3 bases and 10 bases, with 12 bases remaining between them. Germline V gene lookup returns CDR1 LNHDA and CDR2 SQIVND (reference sequence). The CDR3 consists of 12 residues. The CDR3 loop reads CASSMSWAGAFF. The DNA of the CDR3 is TGTGCCAGTAGTATGTCGTGGGCTGGAGCTTTCTTT.

V usage is TRBV6-5 and J usage is TRBJ1-2; TRBD1 matches 11 bases. The CDR3 is 15 residues long. The V segment lost 6 bases and the J segment 4 bases; nucleotides outside the gene matches: 7. Germline CDR1 MNHEY, CDR2 SVGAGI. CDR3 residues: CASRTTGTGGYGYTF. CDR3 DNA: TGTGCCAGCAGAACTACAGGGACAGGGGGCTATGGCTACACCTTC.

The rearrangement uses TRBV3-1 (or the pseudogene TRBV3-2) and TRBJ1-2, with TRBD1 matching over 7 bases. Germline lookup yields CDR1 LGHDT and CDR2 YNNKEL (reference sequence). The V gene end was trimmed by 5 bases and the J gene end by 3 bases; junction bases not matched to a gene: 15. CDR3 size: 17 residues. CDR3 protein: CASSADRVGRFDYGYTF. CDR3 DNA sequence: TGTGCCAGCAGCGCTGACAGGGTTGGCCGATTCGACTATGGCTACACCTTC.

The V call is TRBV6-5, the J call TRBJ2-7; TRBD1 matches at 7 bases. The CDR3 sequence is 15 residues long. In germline, CDR1 is MNHEY, CDR2 SVGAGI. The V gene end was trimmed by 4 bases and the J gene end by 2 bases; junction bases not matched to a gene: 8. The CDR3 region has the DNA TGTGCCAGCAGTTGGGGACAGACAGGAGCCTACGAGCAGTACTTC. This gives the protein CASSWGQTGAYEQYF.